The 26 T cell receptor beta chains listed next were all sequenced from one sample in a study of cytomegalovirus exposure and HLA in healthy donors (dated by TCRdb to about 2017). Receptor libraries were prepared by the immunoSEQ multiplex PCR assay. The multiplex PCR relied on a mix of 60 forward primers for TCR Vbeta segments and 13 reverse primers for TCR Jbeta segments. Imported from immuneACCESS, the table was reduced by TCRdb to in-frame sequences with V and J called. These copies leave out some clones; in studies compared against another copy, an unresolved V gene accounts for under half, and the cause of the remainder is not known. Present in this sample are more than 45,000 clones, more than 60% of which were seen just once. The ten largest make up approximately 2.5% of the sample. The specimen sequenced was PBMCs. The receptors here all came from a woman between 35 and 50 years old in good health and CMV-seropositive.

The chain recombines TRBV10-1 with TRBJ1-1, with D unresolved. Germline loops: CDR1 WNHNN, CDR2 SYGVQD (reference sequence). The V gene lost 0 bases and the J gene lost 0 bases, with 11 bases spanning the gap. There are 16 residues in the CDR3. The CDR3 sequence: CASSESRVNLNTEAFF. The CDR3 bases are TGCGCCAGCAGTGAGTCCCGGGTAAACCTGAACACTGAAGCTTTCTTT.

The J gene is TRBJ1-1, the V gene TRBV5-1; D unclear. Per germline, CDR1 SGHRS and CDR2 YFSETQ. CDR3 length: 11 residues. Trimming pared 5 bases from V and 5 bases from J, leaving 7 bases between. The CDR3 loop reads CASRLGTEAFF. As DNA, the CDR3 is TGCGCCAGCAGACTAGGGACTGAAGCTTTCTTT.

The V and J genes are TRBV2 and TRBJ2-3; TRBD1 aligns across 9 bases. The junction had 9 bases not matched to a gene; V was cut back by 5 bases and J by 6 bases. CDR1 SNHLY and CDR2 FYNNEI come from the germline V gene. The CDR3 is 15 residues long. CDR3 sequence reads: CASSRGQGIGDTQYF. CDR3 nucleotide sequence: TGTGCCAGCAGTCGAGGACAGGGGATCGGGGATACGCAGTATTTT.

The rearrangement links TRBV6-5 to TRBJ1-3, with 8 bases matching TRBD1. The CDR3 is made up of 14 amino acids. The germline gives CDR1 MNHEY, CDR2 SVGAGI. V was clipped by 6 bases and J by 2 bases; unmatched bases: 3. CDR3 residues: CASRRQGTGNTIYF. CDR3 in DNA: TGTGCCAGCAGGAGACAGGGGACTGGAAACACCATATATTTT.

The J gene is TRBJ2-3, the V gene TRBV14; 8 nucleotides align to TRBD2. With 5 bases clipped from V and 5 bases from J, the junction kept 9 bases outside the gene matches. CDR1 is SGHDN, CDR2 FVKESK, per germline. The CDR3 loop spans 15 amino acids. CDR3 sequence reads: CASSSLGLAEDTQYF. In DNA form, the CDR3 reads TGTGCCAGCAGCTCCCTCGGACTAGCCGAAGATACGCAGTATTTT. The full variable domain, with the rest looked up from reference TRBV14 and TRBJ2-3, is EAGVTQFPSHSVIEKGQTVTLRCDPISGHDNLYWYRRVMGKEIKFLLHFVKESKQDESGMPNNRFLAERTGGTYSTLKVQPAELEDSGVYFCASSSLGLAEDTQYFGPGTRLTVL.

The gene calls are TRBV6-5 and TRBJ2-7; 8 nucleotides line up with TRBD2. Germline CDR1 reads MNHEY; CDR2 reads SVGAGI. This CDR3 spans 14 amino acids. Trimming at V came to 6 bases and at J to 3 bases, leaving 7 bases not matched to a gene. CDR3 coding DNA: TGTGCCAGCAGCCCACGCGGGGGGAACTACGAGCAGTACTTC. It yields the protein CASSPRGGNYEQYF.

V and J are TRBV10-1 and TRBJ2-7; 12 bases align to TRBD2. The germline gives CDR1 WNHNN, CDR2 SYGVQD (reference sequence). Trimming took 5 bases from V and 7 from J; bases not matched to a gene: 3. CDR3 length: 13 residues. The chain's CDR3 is CASSHGLAGEQYF. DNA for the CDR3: TGCGCCAGCAGTCATGGACTAGCGGGGGAGCAGTACTTC.

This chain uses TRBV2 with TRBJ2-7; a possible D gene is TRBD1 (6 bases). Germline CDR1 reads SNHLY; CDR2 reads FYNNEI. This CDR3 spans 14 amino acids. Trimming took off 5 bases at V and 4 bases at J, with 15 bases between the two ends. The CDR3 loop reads CASSYVGARYEQYF. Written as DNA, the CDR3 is TGTGCCAGCAGTTATGTGGGGGCCAGATACGAGCAGTACTTC.

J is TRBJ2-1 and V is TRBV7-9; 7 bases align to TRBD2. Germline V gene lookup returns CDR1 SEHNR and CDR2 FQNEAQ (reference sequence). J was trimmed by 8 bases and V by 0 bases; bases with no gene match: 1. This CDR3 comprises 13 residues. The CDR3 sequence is CASSLARGDEQFF. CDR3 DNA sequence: TGTGCCAGCAGCTTAGCCCGGGGGGATGAGCAGTTCTTC.

CDR3 loop: CASSPDRGSEQYF. The CDR3 DNA follows: TGTGCCAGCTCACCGGACAGGGGGAGCGAGCAGTACTTC. The chain employs TRBV18 and TRBJ2-7, with 10 bases lining up with TRBD1. V lost 3 bases to trimming and J lost 6 bases; unmatched junction nucleotides: 2. The CDR3 totals 13 residues. Germline V gene sequence: CDR1 KGHSH, CDR2 LQKENI. The full variable domain, its missing parts supplied by reference TRBV18 and TRBJ2-7, is NAGVMQNPRHLVRRRGQEARLRCSPMKGHSHVYWYRQLPEEGLKFMVYLQKENIIDESGMPKERFSAEFPKEGPSILRIQQVVRGDSAAYFCASSPDRGSEQYFGPGTRLTVT.

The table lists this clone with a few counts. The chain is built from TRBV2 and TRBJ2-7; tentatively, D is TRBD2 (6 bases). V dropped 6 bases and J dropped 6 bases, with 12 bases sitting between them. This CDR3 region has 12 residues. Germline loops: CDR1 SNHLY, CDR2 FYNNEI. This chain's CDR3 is CASREGRFEQYF. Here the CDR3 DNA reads TGTGCCAGCAGGGAGGGCCGGTTCGAGCAGTACTTC.

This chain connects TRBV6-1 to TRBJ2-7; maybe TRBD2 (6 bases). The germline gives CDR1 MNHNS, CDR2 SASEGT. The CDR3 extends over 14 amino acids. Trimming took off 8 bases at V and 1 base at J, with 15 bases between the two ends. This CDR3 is CASYGDLKSYEQYF. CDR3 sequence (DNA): TGTGCCAGCTACGGGGACTTGAAGTCCTACGAGCAGTACTTC.

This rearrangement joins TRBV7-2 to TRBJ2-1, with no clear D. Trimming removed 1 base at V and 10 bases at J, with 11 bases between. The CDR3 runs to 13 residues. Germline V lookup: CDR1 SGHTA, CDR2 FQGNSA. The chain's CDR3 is CASSLEPPREQFF. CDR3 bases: TGTGCCAGCAGCTTAGAGCCCCCCCGGGAGCAGTTCTTC.

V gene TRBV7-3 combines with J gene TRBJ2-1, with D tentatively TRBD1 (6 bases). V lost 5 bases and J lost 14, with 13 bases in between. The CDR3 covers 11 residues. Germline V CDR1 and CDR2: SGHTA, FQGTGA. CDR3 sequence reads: CASSEQGPKFF. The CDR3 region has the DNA TGTGCCAGCAGCGAACAGGGTCCTAAGTTCTTC.

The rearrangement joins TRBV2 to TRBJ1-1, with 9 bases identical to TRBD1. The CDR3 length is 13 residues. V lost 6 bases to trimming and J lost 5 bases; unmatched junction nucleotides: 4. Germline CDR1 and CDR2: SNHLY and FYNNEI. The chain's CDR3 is CASRYRGRTEAFF. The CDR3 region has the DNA TGTGCCAGCAGGTACAGGGGGCGAACTGAAGCTTTCTTT.

The CDR3 DNA is TGTGCCAGTAGTATTCCTCAGGGGGAGATGTTTTTT. This translates into CASSIPQGEMFF. The chain couples TRBV19 to TRBJ1-4; 7 bases match TRBD1. Germline assignment: CDR1 LNHDA and CDR2 SQIVND (reference sequence). The CDR3 is 12 amino acids. The junction had 7 bases not matched to a gene; V was cut back by 3 bases and J by 15 bases.

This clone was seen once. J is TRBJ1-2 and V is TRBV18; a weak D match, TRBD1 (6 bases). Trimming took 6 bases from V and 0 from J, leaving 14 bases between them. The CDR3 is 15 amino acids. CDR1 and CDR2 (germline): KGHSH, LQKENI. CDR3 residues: CASSQRTETNYGYTF. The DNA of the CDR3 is TGTGCCAGCTCCCAACGGACAGAGACTAACTATGGCTACACCTTC.

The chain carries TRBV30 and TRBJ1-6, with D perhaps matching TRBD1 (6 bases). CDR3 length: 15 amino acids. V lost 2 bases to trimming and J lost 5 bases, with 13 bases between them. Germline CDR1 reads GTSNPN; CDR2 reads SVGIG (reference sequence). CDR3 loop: CAWSPTRQDNSPLHF. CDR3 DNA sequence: TGTGCCTGGAGTCCAACTCGACAGGATAATTCACCCCTCCACTTT.

The CDR3 spells CASRSLSGSTDTQYF. CDR3 coding DNA: TGTGCCAGCAGGAGTCTTAGCGGGAGCACAGATACGCAGTATTTT. The chain uses TRBV21-1 and TRBJ2-3; the table's D call, TRBD2, has no DNA check behind it. TRBV21-1 is a recognized pseudogene. CDR3 length: 15 amino acids.

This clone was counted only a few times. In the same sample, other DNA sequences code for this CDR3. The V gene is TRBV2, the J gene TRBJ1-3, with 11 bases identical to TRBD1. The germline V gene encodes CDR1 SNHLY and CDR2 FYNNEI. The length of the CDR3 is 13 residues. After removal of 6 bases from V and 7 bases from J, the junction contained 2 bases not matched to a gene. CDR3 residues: CASRGQGGNTIYF. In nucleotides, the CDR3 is TGTGCCAGCAGGGGACAGGGGGGTAACACCATATATTTT.

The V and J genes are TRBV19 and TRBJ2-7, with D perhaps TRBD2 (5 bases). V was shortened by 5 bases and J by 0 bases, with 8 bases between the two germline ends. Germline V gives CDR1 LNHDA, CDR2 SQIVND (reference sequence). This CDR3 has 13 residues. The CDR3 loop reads CASSPGVSYEQYF. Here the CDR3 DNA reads TGTGCCAGTAGTCCCGGGGTCTCCTACGAGCAGTACTTC.

CDR3 sequence (DNA): TGCAGCGTTCAGCCGGGACTAGCGGGGGGTCCCTACAATGAGCAGTTCTTC. Translated, it gives CSVQPGLAGGPYNEQFF. The J gene is TRBJ2-1, the V gene TRBV29-1, with 15 bases aligning to TRBD2. Germline V lookup: CDR1 SQVTM, CDR2 ANQGSEA. J was trimmed by 2 bases and V by 5 bases; bases with no gene match: 7. CDR3 length: 17 residues.

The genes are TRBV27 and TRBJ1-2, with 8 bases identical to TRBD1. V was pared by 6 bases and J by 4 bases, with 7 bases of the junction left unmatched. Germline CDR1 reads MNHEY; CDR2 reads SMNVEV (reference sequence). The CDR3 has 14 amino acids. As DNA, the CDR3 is TGTGCCAGCAGAGGGACAGGTTTCATCTATGGCTACACCTTC. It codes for CASRGTGFIYGYTF.

CDR3 sequence: CASSKKTLRGTEAFF. The CDR3 DNA is TGTGCCAGCAGCAAGAAGACTCTACGGGGCACTGAAGCTTTCTTT. The genes are TRBV7-2 and TRBJ1-1, with D unresolved. Germline V CDR1 and CDR2: SGHTA, FQGNSA. Trimming shortened V by 5 bases and J by 4 bases, and 17 bases separated the two germline ends. The CDR3 spans 15 residues.

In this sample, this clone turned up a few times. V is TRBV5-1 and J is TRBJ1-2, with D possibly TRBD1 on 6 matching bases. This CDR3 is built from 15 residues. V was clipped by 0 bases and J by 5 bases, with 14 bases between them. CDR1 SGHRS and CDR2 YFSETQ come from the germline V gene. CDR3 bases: TGCGCCAGCAGCTTGGGATCAGGGGATCCGTATGGCTACACCTTC. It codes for CASSLGSGDPYGYTF.

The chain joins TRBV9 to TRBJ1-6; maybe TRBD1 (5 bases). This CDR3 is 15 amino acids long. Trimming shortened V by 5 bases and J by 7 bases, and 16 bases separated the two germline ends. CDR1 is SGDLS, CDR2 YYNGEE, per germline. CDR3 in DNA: TGTGCCAGCAGGTCAACCGGGACTGAAAATTCACCCCTCCACTTT. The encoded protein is CASRSTGTENSPLHF.